The next 26 T cell receptor beta chains were all read from a single sample in a study of cytomegalovirus exposure and HLA in healthy donors. A multiplex PCR was run with 60 Vbeta primers and 13 Jbeta primers. The data were produced by immunoSEQ multiplex PCR, yet TCRdb's version contains in-frame clones alone and is incomplete. The sample records 95,000 to 130,000 clones, roughly 69% being singletons. Sequencing was carried out using PBMCs. The receptors originated from a woman aged 40 to 50 in good health and CMV-seropositive.

The genes are TRBV7-2 and TRBJ2-5; TRBD1 agrees at 11 bases. The DNA matches TRBJ2-7 better at its end, which makes the J call doubtful. The CDR3 has 15 amino acids. Germline values: CDR1 SGHTA, CDR2 FQGNSA. Written as DNA, the CDR3 is TGTGCCAGCAGCACCGGACAGGGGGCCTTCTACGAGCAGTACTTC. As protein: CASSTGQGAFYEQYF.

The chain couples TRBV28 to TRBJ2-1; 13 nucleotides align to TRBD2. Germline loops: CDR1 MDHEN, CDR2 SYDVKM. V dropped 5 bases and J dropped 1; count of bases not matched to a gene: 17. The CDR3 consists of 21 residues. CDR3 sequence: CASSLILLAGGPWGSYNEQFF. CDR3 DNA: TGTGCCAGCAGTCTCATCCTACTAGCGGGAGGGCCTTGGGGGTCCTACAATGAGCAGTTCTTC.

This chain links TRBV7-9 with TRBJ2-1; TRBD2 matches at 13 bases. Per the germline V gene, CDR1 is SEHNR and CDR2 is FQNEAQ (reference sequence). V gave up 5 bases and J gave up 0 bases; unmatched junction bases: 10. This CDR3 spans 19 amino acids. This CDR3 is CASSGGLAGAGSSYNEQFF. The CDR3 DNA follows: TGTGCCAGCAGCGGCGGACTAGCGGGAGCTGGGAGCTCCTACAATGAGCAGTTCTTC.

The genes are TRBV29-1 and TRBJ2-3; tentatively, D is TRBD1 (6 bases). CDR3 length: 15 amino acids. The V end lost 4 bases, the J end lost 1 base, and 15 bases lay between the germline ends. Germline assignment: CDR1 SQVTM and CDR2 ANQGSEA. CDR3 bases: TGCAGCGTTGTGGGGGCGCGAGGGGGCACAGATACGCAGTATTTT. Translating gives CSVVGARGGTDTQYF.

The chain combines TRBV18 with TRBJ2-1; weak D call: TRBD2 (6 bases). This CDR3 has 14 amino acids. Germline CDR1 is KGHSH and CDR2 is LQKENI. The V and J ends lost 3 bases and 1 base respectively, with 7 bases between them. CDR3 sequence (DNA): TGTGCCAGCTCACCGGCGGGGTCCTACAATGAGCAGTTCTTC. Translation: CASSPAGSYNEQFF. The variable domain in full, with the rest retrieved from reference TRBV18 and TRBJ2-1, is NAGVMQNPRHLVRRRGQEARLRCSPMKGHSHVYWYRQLPEEGLKFMVYLQKENIIDESGMPKERFSAEFPKEGPSILRIQQVVRGDSAAYFCASSPAGSYNEQFFGPGTRLTVL.

The V gene is TRBV19, the J gene TRBJ1-2; tentative D call: TRBD1 (6 bases). From germline, CDR1 is LNHDA and CDR2 SQIVND (reference sequence). The CDR3 loop spans 18 amino acids. V dropped 0 bases and J dropped 0 bases, with 17 bases sitting between them. DNA of the CDR3: TGTGCCAGTAGTATAGATCTCATCCGGGACAAACCTAACTATGGCTACACCTTC. Amino acid sequence: CASSIDLIRDKPNYGYTF.

This chain connects TRBV4-1 to TRBJ2-3; D uncertain. This CDR3 has 13 amino acids. Looked up from germline, CDR1 is MGHRA and CDR2 is YSYEKL. Trimming cost V 4 bases and J 4 bases, with 9 bases left between them. CDR3 in amino acids: CASSPLYADTQYF. The CDR3 nucleotides are TGCGCCAGCAGCCCTTTGTATGCAGATACGCAGTATTTT.

This clone was counted between two and nine times. The chain employs TRBV5-1 and TRBJ2-6, with TRBD2 identical over 7 bases. The CDR3 has 16 amino acids. V lost 2 bases to trimming and J lost 2 bases; unmatched junction nucleotides: 4. Germline CDR1 SGHRS, CDR2 YFSETQ. The CDR3 sequence is CASSFAGVPGANVLTF. The DNA of the CDR3 is TGCGCCAGCAGCTTCGCGGGAGTGCCTGGGGCCAACGTCCTGACTTTC.

The CDR3 here is CANRDRNTEAFF. CDR3 in DNA: TGCGCCAACCGGGACAGGAACACTGAAGCTTTCTTT. The rearrangement joins TRBV23-1 to TRBJ1-1; 7 bases agree with TRBD1. TRBV23-1 is assigned to the ORF class and has an uncertain function. Trimming cost V 10 bases and J 1 base; bases outside gene matches: 3. CDR3 size: 12 residues.

This chain links TRBV4-1 with TRBJ2-7, with TRBD1 matching over 7 bases. Germline V gene lookup returns CDR1 MGHRA and CDR2 YSYEKL. Trimming at V came to 0 bases and at J to 9 bases, leaving 11 bases not matched to a gene. The CDR3 is made up of 15 amino acids. The CDR3 protein is CASSQEGQAFVRQYF. Written as DNA, the CDR3 is TGCGCCAGCAGCCAAGAAGGACAGGCCTTCGTGAGGCAGTACTTC.

The J gene is TRBJ1-5, the V gene TRBV28; D might be TRBD1 (5 bases). With 2 bases removed from V and 4 bases from J, the gap between germline ends came to 12 bases. The germline CDR1 and CDR2 sequences are MDHEN and SYDVKM. CDR3 length: 15 amino acids. CDR3 DNA: TGTGCCAGCAGTTTAAAGGGGATAGGAAATCAGCCCCAGCATTTT. Translated: CASSLKGIGNQPQHF.

In DNA form, the CDR3 reads TGTGCCAGCAGCCCCAGCCTTCCTCGGGGGGACACTGAAGCTTTCTTT. It is translated as CASSPSLPRGDTEAFF. V gene TRBV9 combines with J gene TRBJ1-1; D might be TRBD1 (5 bases). Trimming took off 4 bases at V and 3 bases at J, with 19 bases between the two ends. CDR3 length: 16 amino acids. CDR1 and CDR2 (germline): SGDLS, YYNGEE.

This clone was detected only a few times. This rearrangement joins TRBV19 to TRBJ2-5; 7 nucleotides align to TRBD1. The germline V gene has CDR1 LNHDA and CDR2 SQIVND (reference sequence). This CDR3 is built from 14 residues. V dropped 5 bases and J dropped 7; count of bases not matched to a gene: 10. The CDR3 region has the DNA TGTGCCAGTAGTTTCTCCGGGACAGACGGGACCCAGTACTTC. Protein sequence: CASSFSGTDGTQYF.

A few counts support this clone. A read error may produce the germline difference seen at one junction end. This sequence joins TRBV7-3 and TRBJ1-1; D is ambiguous. Germline CDR1 is SGHTA and CDR2 is FQGTGA. CDR3 length equals 14 residues. The CDR3 here is CASSTGGPNAEAFF. The CDR3 DNA reads as TGTGCCAGCAGCACCGGTGGGCCGAACGCTGAAGCTTTCTTT.

V is TRBV27 and J is TRBJ2-7; tentatively, D is TRBD2 (5 bases). The CDR3 length is 14 residues. V dropped 5 bases and J dropped 1 base, with 12 bases sitting between them. Germline assignment: CDR1 MNHEY and CDR2 SMNVEV (reference sequence). CDR3 residues: CASSHGIMSYEQYF. The CDR3 DNA is TGTGCCAGCAGTCACGGGATAATGTCCTACGAGCAGTACTTC.

CDR3 amino acids: CASSLLSTYNEQFF. The DNA of the CDR3 is TGCGCCAGCAGCTTGCTAAGCACCTACAATGAGCAGTTCTTC. The J gene is TRBJ2-1, the V gene TRBV5-1; D gene unclear. CDR1 is SGHRS and CDR2 is YFSETQ in the germline V gene. The length of the CDR3 is 14 residues. Trimming left V 1 base short and J 2 bases short, with 7 bases between.

In this sample, this clone turned up a few times. This chain links TRBV29-1 with TRBJ2-3; D might be TRBD2 (5 bases). The CDR3 has 14 residues. V lost 6 bases and J lost 4, with 17 bases in between. Germline V gene lookup returns CDR1 SQVTM and CDR2 ANQGSEA. The CDR3 DNA reads as TGCAGCGTCGGGTCCGGGATATCCGCAGATACGCAGTATTTT. It is translated as CSVGSGISADTQYF.

The rearrangement uses TRBV9 and TRBJ2-2; the match to TRBD2 covers 12 bases. This CDR3 region has 15 residues. Germline lookup yields CDR1 SGDLS and CDR2 YYNGEE. The ends lost 3 bases at V and 5 bases at J; junction bases unmatched: 2. Here the CDR3 reads CASSATSGGTGELFF. The CDR3, as DNA: TGTGCCAGCAGCGCGACTAGCGGGGGTACCGGGGAGCTGTTTTTT.

The chain combines TRBV7-2 with TRBJ2-3, with D hard to call. CDR3 length equals 15 residues. V gave up 2 bases and J gave up 4 bases, with 13 bases separating them. Germline assignment: CDR1 SGHTA and CDR2 FQGNSA. The CDR3 nucleotides are TGTGCCAGCAGCTTATACGTTGGTGCGTCAGATACGCAGTATTTT. Translation: CASSLYVGASDTQYF.

This clone was seen once. In the same sample, other DNA sequences code for this CDR3. The gene calls are TRBV28 and TRBJ1-4, with a tentative D call TRBD1 (6 bases). There are 14 residues in the CDR3. Germline V gene lookup returns CDR1 MDHEN and CDR2 SYDVKM. V gave up 6 bases and J gave up 5 bases, with 13 bases separating them. CDR3: CASSSGTSNEKLFF. CDR3 nucleotide sequence: TGTGCCAGCAGCTCCGGGACATCAAATGAAAAACTGTTTTTT.

The V and J genes are TRBV6-4 and TRBJ2-1, with D tentatively TRBD2 (5 bases). Germline values: CDR1 MRHNA, CDR2 SNTAGT. The CDR3 has 13 residues. Deletions cut 5 bases from V and 5 bases from J, with 10 bases between. CDR3 DNA: TGTGCCAGCAGTCCTGGGAGTAACAATGAGCAGTTCTTC. As protein: CASSPGSNNEQFF.

This clone has a single count. This chain links TRBV7-2 with TRBJ2-5; 14 bases are a match to TRBD2. The CDR3 has 16 residues. Germline V gene data show CDR1 as SGHTA and CDR2 as FQGNSA. V dropped 4 bases and J dropped 3; count of bases not matched to a gene: 4. The CDR3 sequence is CASSWGLAGDEETQYF. CDR3 in DNA: TGTGCCAGCAGCTGGGGACTAGCGGGGGACGAAGAGACCCAGTACTTC.

The chain recombines TRBV9 with TRBJ2-3, with TRBD2 matching over 11 bases. This CDR3 comprises 20 residues. CDR1 SGDLS and CDR2 YYNGEE come from the germline V gene. With 3 bases clipped from V and 6 bases from J, the junction kept 21 bases outside the gene matches. CDR3 coding DNA: TGTGCCAGCAGCGGAATAAGGCCGGGACTAGCGGCTAAGAGGGGGGATACGCAGTATTTT. Its protein product is CASSGIRPGLAAKRGDTQYF. The full variable domain, completed using reference TRBV9 and TRBJ2-3, is DSGVTQTPKHLITATGQRVTLRCSPRSGDLSVYWYQQSLDQGLQFLIQYYNGEERAKGNILERFSAQQFPDLHSELNLSSLELGDSALYFCASSGIRPGLAAKRGDTQYFGPGTRLTVL.

This clone was observed a handful of times. The chain recombines TRBV19 with TRBJ1-5, with D possibly being TRBD1 (5 bases). Deletions cut 7 bases from V and 4 bases from J, with 11 bases between. Germline V lookup: CDR1 LNHDA, CDR2 SQIVND (reference sequence). This CDR3 is 13 amino acids long. The CDR3 is CASTGEGNQPQHF. The CDR3 bases are TGTGCCAGTACGGGGGAAGGTAATCAGCCCCAGCATTTT.

J is TRBJ1-2 and V is TRBV5-1, with D possibly TRBD1 on 5 matching bases. CDR1 is SGHRS and CDR2 is YFSETQ in the germline V gene. Trimming removed 3 bases at V and 6 bases at J, with 12 bases between. This CDR3 has 13 residues. DNA for the CDR3: TGCGCCAGCAGCTCGACAGAGAACGATGGCTACACCTTC. This gives the protein CASSSTENDGYTF.

The chain links TRBV5-6 to TRBJ1-1; possibly TRBD1 for D (6 bases). Germline loops: CDR1 SGHDT, CDR2 YYEEEE. V lost 6 bases to trimming and J lost 6 bases, with 18 bases between them. CDR3 length equals 14 residues. This CDR3 is CASTQGWVMAEAFF. CDR3 in DNA: TGTGCCAGCACCCAGGGGTGGGTGATGGCTGAAGCTTTCTTT.